These 27 T cell receptor beta chains share one sample of origin, sequenced in a study of shared clonotypes between healthy human individuals. Sequenced by immunoSEQ multiplex PCR; TCRdb stores in-frame clones only, minus some. Of 1,400,000 or so clones in the sample, less than 99% are singletons; the top ten hold 0.36%. The material sequenced was naive CD4+ T cells sorted from blood. As to subset: CD45RA+ positively selected. The receptors originated from a man aged 25 to 40 in good health.

The V gene is TRBV6-1, the J gene TRBJ2-1, with D perhaps matching TRBD1 or TRBD2 (5 bases each). Per germline, CDR1 MNHNS and CDR2 SASEGT. CDR3 length: 15 amino acids. The V gene lost 8 bases and the J gene lost 7 bases, with 21 bases spanning the gap. The CDR3 region is CASDSKSAGFNEQFF. In DNA, the CDR3 is TGTGCCAGCGACAGTAAATCTGCGGGTTTTAATGAGCAGTTCTTC.

This sequence joins TRBV5-5 and TRBJ1-2; 9 nucleotides agree with TRBD1. The CDR3 is made up of 15 amino acids. After removal of 4 bases from V and 3 bases from J, the junction contained 7 bases not matched to a gene. Germline-derived CDR1 and CDR2 are SGHKS and YYEKEE (reference sequence). CDR3 in amino acids: CASSAGQGSYYGYTF. The CDR3 DNA follows: TGTGCCAGCAGCGCGGGACAGGGAAGTTACTATGGCTACACCTTC.

In its sample, this clone was seen once. CDR3 in amino acids: CAWSVLAGRSYEQYF. DNA for the CDR3: TGTGCCTGGAGTGTACTAGCGGGTCGATCCTACGAGCAGTACTTC. J is TRBJ2-7 and V is TRBV30; 9 positions agree with TRBD2. Germline CDR1 GTSNPN, CDR2 SVGIG (reference sequence). Unmatched junction bases numbered 4, after V lost 0 bases and J lost 1 base. This CDR3 is built from 15 residues.

V gene TRBV5-1 combines with J gene TRBJ2-5, with 14 bases fitting TRBD2. Germline CDR1 SGHRS, CDR2 YFSETQ. The CDR3 loop spans 17 amino acids. V lost 3 bases and J lost 5; bases outside the gene matches: 9. CDR3 nucleotide sequence: TGCGCCAGCAGCTGGGGACTAGCGGGAGTGGAAGGGGAGACCCAGTACTTC. It codes for CASSWGLAGVEGETQYF.

Remarks on this clone: Other DNA sequences of this sample code for an identical CDR3. J is TRBJ2-2 and V is TRBV28; D is ambiguous. CDR1 and CDR2 from the germline V gene are MDHEN and SYDVKM. V lost 5 bases, J lost 2 bases, and 12 bases lay in between. The CDR3 covers 15 residues. The CDR3 spells CASSPSTANTGELFF. CDR3 in DNA: TGTGCCAGCAGTCCCAGCACAGCTAACACCGGGGAGCTGTTTTTT.

The V gene is TRBV6-1, the J gene TRBJ2-2; a weak D match, TRBD2 (6 bases). The CDR3 covers 15 residues. The germline CDR1 and CDR2 sequences are MNHNS and SASEGT. The V end was cut by 8 bases, the J end by 5 bases, with 18 bases between. The CDR3 is CASAGGTVRTGELFF. The CDR3 DNA sequence: TGTGCCAGCGCCGGGGGTACAGTTAGGACCGGGGAGCTGTTTTTT.

J is TRBJ2-5 and V is TRBV5-1; possible D gene TRBD1, 5 bases. This CDR3 comprises 14 residues. Germline V gene data show CDR1 as SGHRS and CDR2 as YFSETQ. Trimming took 4 bases from V and 4 from J, leaving 14 bases between them. The CDR3 is CASSAIGVGETQYF. CDR3 DNA sequence: TGCGCCAGCAGCGCAATAGGGGTAGGAGAGACCCAGTACTTC.

The gene calls are TRBV27 and TRBJ1-1; D is possibly TRBD1 (6 bases). The germline CDR1 and CDR2 sequences are MNHEY and SMNVEV (reference sequence). This CDR3 region has 15 residues. V lost 6 bases, J lost 5 bases, and 19 bases lay in between. The CDR3 DNA follows: TGTGCCAGCAGGAACCTTTTTCAGGGGTCAACTGAAGCTTTCTTT. This encodes CASRNLFQGSTEAFF.

V is TRBV9 and J is TRBJ2-2; maybe TRBD2 (5 bases). CDR1 is SGDLS and CDR2 is YYNGEE in the germline V gene. The CDR3 is made up of 16 amino acids. V lost 0 bases, J lost 0 bases, and 9 bases lay in between. The CDR3 region is CASSVVSSPNTGELFF. CDR3 bases: TGTGCCAGCAGCGTAGTTTCTAGCCCGAACACCGGGGAGCTGTTTTTT. Complete variable domain (other parts from reference TRBV9 and TRBJ2-2): DSGVTQTPKHLITATGQRVTLRCSPRSGDLSVYWYQQSLDQGLQFLIQYYNGEERAKGNILERFSAQQFPDLHSELNLSSLELGDSALYFCASSVVSSPNTGELFFGEGSRLTVL.

The CDR3 is CASSLGQETQYF. Here the CDR3 DNA reads TGTGCCAGCAGTTTGGGGCAAGAGACCCAGTACTTC. The chain couples TRBV6-6 to TRBJ2-5; D remains ambiguous. CDR3 length equals 12 residues. The germline V and J ends were trimmed by 4 bases and 2 bases, with 5 bases remaining between them. The germline gives CDR1 MNHNY, CDR2 SVGAGI (reference sequence).

This clone was counted a single time. The chain combines TRBV6-1 with TRBJ2-7, with D perhaps TRBD1 (7 bases). The CDR3 loop spans 14 amino acids. V was cut by 8 bases and J by 3 bases, with 17 bases left in between. The germline V gene has CDR1 MNHNS and CDR2 SASEGT. The CDR3 is CASVDPGGIYEQYF. Written as DNA, the CDR3 is TGTGCCAGCGTTGACCCAGGGGGGATCTACGAGCAGTACTTC.

V usage is TRBV2 and J usage is TRBJ2-5, with D possibly matching TRBD2 (6 bases). Germline CDR1 SNHLY, CDR2 FYNNEI. Trimming took off 6 bases at V and 6 bases at J, with 14 bases between the two ends. The CDR3 runs 13 residues. For the CDR3, the DNA is TGTGCCAGCAGCCCCACCGGGGGAAAGACCCAGTACTTC. Translated: CASSPTGGKTQYF.

As for this clone: This sample also contains other DNA sequences that code for the same CDR3. This sequence joins TRBV11-2 and TRBJ1-5; D is undetermined. Trimming pared 0 bases from V and 6 bases from J, leaving 6 bases between. This CDR3 region has 13 residues. CDR1 and CDR2 (germline): SGHAT, FQNNGV. In DNA form, the CDR3 reads TGTGCCAGCAGCTTAGACGTCGGTCAGCCCCAGCATTTT. Residues: CASSLDVGQPQHF.

This rearrangement joins TRBV2 to TRBJ1-5, with D possibly TRBD1 on 5 matching bases. The CDR3 consists of 14 residues. The V end was cut by 2 bases, the J end by 5 bases, with 10 bases between. The V gene's germline CDR1 is SNHLY and CDR2 FYNNEI. CDR3 amino acids: CASSEWGGDQPQHF. The CDR3 nucleotides are TGTGCCAGCAGTGAATGGGGGGGTGATCAGCCCCAGCATTTT.

J is TRBJ2-7 and V is TRBV5-1, with TRBD1 as a possible D gene (6 bases). The CDR3 is made up of 15 amino acids. Trimming stripped 4 bases from V and 6 bases from J, with 20 bases between. Per the germline V gene, CDR1 is SGHRS and CDR2 is YFSETQ. The CDR3 coding sequence is TGCGCCAGCAGCCAAGGTACAGGGTCTCTCTCCGAGCAGTACTTC. This translates into CASSQGTGSLSEQYF.

Regarding this clone: In the same sample, other DNA sequences code for this CDR3. The chain employs TRBV5-1 and TRBJ1-3; D is perhaps TRBD1 (6 bases). CDR1 is SGHRS and CDR2 is YFSETQ in the germline V gene. The germline V and J ends were trimmed by 1 base and 0 bases, with 11 bases remaining between them. The CDR3 covers 16 residues. Here the CDR3 DNA reads TGCGCCAGCAGCTTGCGGGGGGCAAACTCTGGAAACACCATATATTTT. As protein: CASSLRGANSGNTIYF.

The rearrangement uses TRBV5-3 and TRBJ2-2; TRBD2 is a possible D gene (6 bases). TRBV5-3 is filed as an ORF, its function uncertain. This CDR3 contains 14 residues. Trimming shortened V by 0 bases and J by 5 bases, and 8 bases separated the two germline ends. The CDR3 nucleotides are TGTGCCAGAAGCTTGGCACGGGGGACCGGGGAGCTGTTTTTT. Protein: CARSLARGTGELFF.

The chain carries TRBV19 and TRBJ2-6, with TRBD1 identical over 7 bases. CDR3 length equals 14 residues. V lost 4 bases, J lost 8 bases, and 5 bases stayed unmatched. The V gene's germline CDR1 is LNHDA and CDR2 SQIVND (reference sequence). CDR3 in amino acids: CASSKGGLTNVLTF. CDR3 DNA sequence: TGTGCCAGTAGTAAAGGGGGCTTGACCAACGTCCTGACTTTC.

The chain carries TRBV4-3 and TRBJ2-7, with D possibly TRBD2 on 6 matching bases. V was trimmed by 9 bases and J by 6 bases, leaving 21 bases between them. Germline values: CDR1 LGHNA, CDR2 YSLEER. The CDR3 extends over 14 amino acids. CDR3: CASAIRERVGEQYF. The CDR3 nucleotides are TGCGCCAGTGCGATCCGGGAGAGGGTCGGCGAGCAGTACTTC.

J is TRBJ1-2 and V is TRBV15, with D maybe TRBD1 (5 bases). CDR3 length: 15 residues. Germline assignment: CDR1 LNHNV and CDR2 YYDKDF (reference sequence). V was cut by 0 bases and J by 4 bases, with 12 bases left in between. This CDR3 reads CATSREIQAVYGYTF. The CDR3, as DNA: TGTGCCACCAGCAGAGAAATACAGGCAGTCTATGGCTACACCTTC.

About this clone itself: The same CDR3 arises from other DNA sequences in this sample as well. V and J are TRBV5-1 and TRBJ2-1; D uncertain. The CDR3 is 14 amino acids. V lost 5 bases to trimming and J lost 0 bases, with 9 bases between them. Germline loops: CDR1 SGHRS, CDR2 YFSETQ. The CDR3 protein is CASRRESSYNEQFF. DNA of the CDR3: TGCGCCAGCAGGAGAGAGAGCTCCTACAATGAGCAGTTCTTC.

The gene calls are TRBV7-2 and TRBJ1-1; 7 positions match TRBD1. The germline gives CDR1 SGHTA, CDR2 FQGNSA. This CDR3 has 15 amino acids. V shed 2 bases and J 4 bases; nucleotides not matched to a gene: 7. Written as DNA, the CDR3 is TGTGCCAGCAGCTTAAATAGACAGGGTGTCACTGAAGCTTTCTTT. Translated, it gives CASSLNRQGVTEAFF.

This chain connects TRBV2 to TRBJ2-5; D not certain. The V gene's germline CDR1 is SNHLY and CDR2 FYNNEI. The ends were cut back, 7 bases at V and 5 bases at J, with 14 bases in the middle. The length of the CDR3 is 13 residues. The CDR3 spells CASKNLVVETQYF. DNA of the CDR3: TGTGCCAGCAAAAATCTGGTAGTGGAGACCCAGTACTTC.

The chain links TRBV5-4 to TRBJ2-1; TRBD2 matches at 10 bases. The germline CDR1 and CDR2 sequences are SGHNT and YYREEE (reference sequence). This CDR3 contains 16 residues. V gave up 0 bases and J gave up 5 bases; unmatched junction bases: 5. The DNA of the CDR3 is TGTGCCAGCAGCTTGGCCGGGGGACTAGCGAACAATGAGCAGTTCTTC. Translation gives CASSLAGGLANNEQFF.

This clone is a singleton in its sample. The rearrangement uses TRBV7-6 and TRBJ2-7; D is undetermined. The V gene's germline CDR1 is SGHVS and CDR2 FNYEAQ. V dropped 2 bases and J dropped 2 bases, with 13 bases sitting between them. The CDR3 contains 15 residues. The DNA of the CDR3 is TGTGCCAGCAGCTTAATAGGCGGAGAAGCCTACGAGCAGTACTTC. It translates to CASSLIGGEAYEQYF.

The genes are TRBV18 and TRBJ1-1, with 7 positions matching TRBD1. V dropped 3 bases and J dropped 5; count of bases not matched to a gene: 6. CDR1 and CDR2 from the germline V gene are KGHSH and LQKENI. This CDR3 is built from 14 residues. The DNA of the CDR3 is TGTGCCAGCTCACCCTCGGGACAGACGACTGAAGCTTTCTTT. Protein: CASSPSGQTTEAFF.

This chain connects TRBV18 to TRBJ2-7, with 7 bases aligning to TRBD1. The CDR3 loop spans 12 amino acids. Trimming at V came to 4 bases and at J to 6 bases, leaving 3 bases not matched to a gene. Germline CDR1 KGHSH, CDR2 LQKENI. Written as DNA, the CDR3 is TGTGCCAGCTCACAGGGGGCTCGCGAGCAGTACTTC. Encoded protein: CASSQGAREQYF.